This entry lists 26 T cell receptor beta chains sequenced from one sample in a study of cytomegalovirus exposure and HLA in healthy donors. In the PCR, 60 Vbeta and 13 Jbeta primers were used. Only in-frame clones appear in the TCRdb table, and some are missing; sequencing was by immunoSEQ multiplex PCR. Of about 95,000 clones in the sample, 65% to 90% are singletons; the top ten hold over 4%. Sequenced sample: PBMCs. Receptors originate from a woman aged 70-85 years in good health and CMV-seropositive.

The chain employs TRBV28 and TRBJ2-5; TRBD1 might be the D (6 bases). The CDR3 covers 17 residues. V was shortened by 3 bases and J by 2 bases, with 19 bases between the two germline ends. Germline V gives CDR1 MDHEN, CDR2 SYDVKM. The CDR3: CASSLIRGPIPQETQYF. In DNA, the CDR3 is TGTGCCAGCAGTTTGATCAGGGGCCCTATACCTCAAGAGACCCAGTACTTC. Filled out from reference TRBV28 and TRBJ2-5, the complete variable domain reads DVKVTQSSRYLVKRTGEKVFLECVQDMDHENMFWYRQDPGLGLRLIYFSYDVKMKEKGDIPEGYSVSREKKERFSLILESASTNQTSMYLCASSLIRGPIPQETQYFGPGTRLLVL.

This clone came up once. The chain uses TRBV2 and TRBJ2-3; no definite D call. The CDR3 spans 12 residues. Germline V CDR1 and CDR2: SNHLY, FYNNEI. Trimming shortened V by 7 bases and J by 5 bases, and 10 bases separated the two germline ends. CDR3 DNA sequence: TGTGCCAGCACGCGTATGGTAGATACGCAGTATTTT. Amino acid sequence: CASTRMVDTQYF.

J is TRBJ2-5 and V is TRBV6-1, with 7 bases that match TRBD2. After removal of 6 bases from V and 3 bases from J, the junction contained 4 bases not matched to a gene. Germline lookup yields CDR1 MNHNS and CDR2 SASEGT. The CDR3 loop spans 13 amino acids. The CDR3 sequence: CASRLRGEETQYF. The CDR3 DNA reads as TGTGCCAGCAGACTCCGGGGGGAAGAGACCCAGTACTTC.

As DNA, the CDR3 is TGTGCCAGCAGCTTAAACGGCGGGGAGACCCAGTACTTC. This codes for CASSLNGGETQYF. V and J are TRBV7-9 and TRBJ2-5; a weak D match, TRBD2 (5 bases). From germline, CDR1 is SEHNR and CDR2 FQNEAQ (reference sequence). The CDR3 has 13 amino acids. V lost 2 bases and J 5 bases, leaving 9 bases between the germline ends.

This clone has ten or more counts. This chain links TRBV6-5 with TRBJ2-7; the match to TRBD2 covers 9 bases. CDR1 is MNHEY, CDR2 SVGAGI, per germline. V shed 0 bases and J 0 bases; nucleotides not matched to a gene: 3. CDR3 length: 16 residues. CDR3 nucleotide sequence: TGTGCCAGCAGTTACTCGAGTAGCGGGAGCTCCTACGAGCAGTACTTC. This encodes CASSYSSSGSSYEQYF.

The chain recombines TRBV5-1 with TRBJ1-2; D remains ambiguous. The ends were cut back, 4 bases at V and 7 bases at J, with 14 bases in the middle. CDR1 and CDR2 (germline): SGHRS, YFSETQ. The CDR3 is 13 amino acids. The CDR3, as DNA: TGCGCCAGCAGCGCTGGGCGAAGCGGTGGCTACACCTTC. Residues: CASSAGRSGGYTF.

The chain uses TRBV28 and TRBJ2-6; possibly TRBD2 for D (5 bases). From germline, CDR1 is MDHEN and CDR2 SYDVKM. The CDR3 has 16 amino acids. Trimming took off 6 bases at V and 0 bases at J, with 12 bases between the two ends. CDR3 amino acids: CASRLDGLSGANVLTF. As DNA, the CDR3 is TGTGCCAGCAGACTAGACGGCCTCTCTGGGGCCAACGTCCTGACTTTC.

The J gene is TRBJ2-7, the V gene TRBV15; 10 bases fit TRBD2. The germline V gene encodes CDR1 LNHNV and CDR2 YYDKDF (reference sequence). The CDR3 length is 16 residues. With V trimmed by 0 bases and J by 6 bases, 8 bases remained unmatched. CDR3 bases: TGTGCCACCAGCAGAGATCTCCTAGCGGGAGCGGGCGAGCAGTACTTC. Protein sequence: CATSRDLLAGAGEQYF.

The rearrangement links TRBV5-1 to TRBJ2-7, with 8 positions matching TRBD1. CDR3 size: 14 residues. The germline V gene encodes CDR1 SGHRS and CDR2 YFSETQ. Trimming at V came to 0 bases and at J to 6 bases, leaving 5 bases not matched to a gene. DNA for the CDR3: TGCGCCAGCAGCTTGGGGCAGGGGGCAACCGAGCAGTACTTC. Amino acids: CASSLGQGATEQYF.

This chain connects TRBV7-3 to TRBJ2-1; D gene uncertain. The CDR3 length is 13 residues. Per the germline V gene, CDR1 is SGHTA and CDR2 is FQGTGA. The V end was cut by 2 bases, the J end by 10 bases, with 12 bases between. Written as DNA, the CDR3 is TGTGCCAGCAGCTTACCCGGGTCGTTGGAGCAGTTCTTC. It encodes CASSLPGSLEQFF.

The chain carries TRBV4-2 and TRBJ2-7, with 7 bases that match TRBD1. V shed 7 bases and J 7 bases; nucleotides not matched to a gene: 10. Per germline, CDR1 LGHNA and CDR2 YNFKEQ. The CDR3 runs to 13 residues. This CDR3 is CASTKGGAAEQYF. For the CDR3, the DNA is TGTGCCAGCACAAAAGGGGGCGCCGCTGAGCAGTACTTC.

This clone has just a few counts. The V call is TRBV19, the J call TRBJ1-5; D is possibly TRBD1 (6 bases). Germline values: CDR1 LNHDA, CDR2 SQIVND (reference sequence). V dropped 0 bases and J dropped 2 bases, with 8 bases sitting between them. CDR3 length equals 15 residues. The CDR3 spells CASSIEGAGNQPQHF. As DNA, the CDR3 is TGTGCCAGTAGTATAGAGGGGGCAGGCAATCAGCCCCAGCATTTT.

The count of this clone is one. The chain uses TRBV5-1 and TRBJ1-2, with TRBD1 matching over 9 bases. Germline V gene lookup returns CDR1 SGHRS and CDR2 YFSETQ. V was clipped by 0 bases and J by 0 bases; unmatched bases: 3. This CDR3 is 16 amino acids long. CDR3 region: CASSLGDRVTNYGYTF. The DNA for the CDR3 is TGCGCCAGCAGCTTGGGGGACAGGGTCACTAACTATGGCTACACCTTC.

This chain uses TRBV4-1 with TRBJ2-5; D is unclear. Germline-derived CDR1 and CDR2 are MGHRA and YSYEKL. This CDR3 contains 13 residues. Between the trimmed V and J ends, which lost 4 bases and 4 bases, there was a span of 10 bases. The CDR3 DNA is TGCGCCAGCAGCCCCCCGAGGCCAGAGACCCAGTACTTC. Its protein product is CASSPPRPETQYF.

V gene TRBV19 combines with J gene TRBJ1-1; no firm D call. Trimming left V 3 bases short and J 0 bases short, with 8 bases between. The germline gives CDR1 LNHDA, CDR2 SQIVND (reference sequence). This CDR3 comprises 14 residues. The CDR3 DNA is TGTGCCAGTAGTATTGGCAGGTTGAACACTGAAGCTTTCTTT. This codes for CASSIGRLNTEAFF.

This chain uses TRBV25-1 with TRBJ2-1; D gene unclear. The CDR3 has 14 amino acids. The V end was cut by 2 bases, the J end by 8 bases, with 13 bases between. The germline gives CDR1 MGHDK, CDR2 SYGVNS. The CDR3 DNA follows: TGTGCCAGCAGTGAAGATGGTGGTAGCTATGAGCAGTTCTTC. As protein: CASSEDGGSYEQFF.

The gene calls are TRBV13 and TRBJ2-7; 7 bases are shared with TRBD1. CDR3 size: 12 residues. J was trimmed by 4 bases and V by 5 bases; bases with no gene match: 2. The germline V gene has CDR1 PRHDT and CDR2 FYEKMQ (reference sequence). The CDR3 reads CASSKTGYEQYF. Written as DNA, the CDR3 is TGTGCCAGCAGCAAGACAGGGTACGAGCAGTACTTC. The whole variable domain, remainder taken from reference TRBV13 and TRBJ2-7, is AAGVIQSPRHLIKEKRETATLKCYPIPRHDTVYWYQQGPGQDPQFLISFYEKMQSDKGSIPDRFSAQQFSDYHSELNMSSLELGDSALYFCASSKTGYEQYFGPGTRLTVT.

The genes are TRBV30 and TRBJ1-2, with D unresolved. This CDR3 has 14 residues. The germline CDR1 and CDR2 sequences are GTSNPN and SVGIG (reference sequence). Trimming cost V 0 bases and J 3 bases, with 11 bases left between them. The CDR3 loop is CAWSVQWAHYGYTF. CDR3 nucleotides: TGTGCCTGGAGTGTACAATGGGCCCACTATGGCTACACCTTC.

The V call is TRBV28, the J call TRBJ2-4, with D possibly matching TRBD2 (6 bases). The CDR3 contains 15 residues. V was cut by 8 bases and J by 6 bases, with 20 bases left in between. Germline V gene data show CDR1 as MDHEN and CDR2 as SYDVKM. The chain's CDR3 is CASRPQGGTLNIQYF. DNA of the CDR3: TGTGCCAGCCGACCCCAGGGCGGGACTTTAAACATTCAGTACTTC.

This rearrangement joins TRBV10-3 to TRBJ2-3; D remains unclear. Trimming left V 8 bases short and J 1 base short, with 10 bases between. This CDR3 region has 13 residues. The germline gives CDR1 ENHRY, CDR2 SYGVKD. CDR3 sequence reads: CAIPPVRTDTQYF. Written as DNA, the CDR3 is TGTGCCATCCCCCCCGTCCGCACAGATACGCAGTATTTT.

The chain couples TRBV7-8 to TRBJ2-5, with D perhaps matching TRBD2 (5 bases). The CDR3 is made up of 15 amino acids. CDR1 is SGHVS and CDR2 is FQNEAQ in the germline V gene. V was shortened by 2 bases and J by 4 bases, with 14 bases between the two germline ends. CDR3 protein: CASSLIGGSRETQYF. The CDR3, as DNA: TGTGCCAGCAGCTTAATAGGTGGGAGTAGAGAGACCCAGTACTTC.

The gene calls are TRBV18 and TRBJ2-5, with 12 bases lining up with TRBD2. Germline V gene lookup returns CDR1 KGHSH and CDR2 LQKENI. Trimming at V came to 1 base and at J to 4 bases, leaving 4 bases not matched to a gene. The CDR3 consists of 16 residues. The CDR3 sequence: CASSPRTSGAGETQYF. The CDR3 nucleotides are TGTGCCAGCTCACCACGGACTAGCGGGGCGGGAGAGACCCAGTACTTC.

This chain connects TRBV5-1 to TRBJ1-1; D remains ambiguous. From germline, CDR1 is SGHRS and CDR2 YFSETQ. This CDR3 has 14 residues. With 5 bases removed from V and 3 bases from J, the gap between germline ends came to 14 bases. The CDR3 DNA is TGCGCCAGCAGTCACGAGGGAACAGACACTGAAGCTTTCTTT. It codes for CASSHEGTDTEAFF.

This chain uses TRBV4-3 with TRBJ2-5; D not resolved. The DNA end is a closer match to TRBJ2-7, so the J assignment may be wrong. The CDR3 runs 13 residues. Germline loops: CDR1 LGHNA, CDR2 YSLEER. The CDR3 loop is CASSQDLRYEQYF. The CDR3 DNA reads as TGCGCCAGCAGCCAAGATTTGAGGTACGAGCAGTACTTC.

V is TRBV28 and J is TRBJ2-1; tentative D call: TRBD2 (5 bases). V was pared by 6 bases and J by 0 bases, with 15 bases between. There are 16 residues in the CDR3. Looked up from germline, CDR1 is MDHEN and CDR2 is SYDVKM. CDR3 region: CASSRNRLSSYNEQFF. The CDR3 region has the DNA TGTGCCAGCAGCCGGAATCGACTAAGCTCCTACAATGAGCAGTTCTTC.

This clone was detected only a few times. The genes are TRBV28 and TRBJ1-1; 7 bases map to TRBD1. The CDR3 spans 12 residues. J was trimmed by 3 bases and V by 9 bases; bases with no gene match: 4. CDR1 is MDHEN and CDR2 is SYDVKM in the germline V gene. The CDR3 DNA reads TGTGCCAGTTCAGGGGGAGACACTGAAGCTTTCTTT. It yields the protein CASSGGDTEAFF.